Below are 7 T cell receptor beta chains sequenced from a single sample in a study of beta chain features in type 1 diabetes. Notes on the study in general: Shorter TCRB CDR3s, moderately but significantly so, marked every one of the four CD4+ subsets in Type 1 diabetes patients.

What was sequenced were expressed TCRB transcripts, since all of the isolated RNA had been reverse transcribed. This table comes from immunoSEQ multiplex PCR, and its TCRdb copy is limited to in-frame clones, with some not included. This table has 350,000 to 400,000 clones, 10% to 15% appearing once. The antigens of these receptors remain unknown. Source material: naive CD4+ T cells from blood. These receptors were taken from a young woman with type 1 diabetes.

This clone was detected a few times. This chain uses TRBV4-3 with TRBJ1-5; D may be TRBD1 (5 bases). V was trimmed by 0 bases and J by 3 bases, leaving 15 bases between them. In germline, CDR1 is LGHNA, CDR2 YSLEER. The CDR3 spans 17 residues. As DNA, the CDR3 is TGCGCCAGCAGCCAAGATCTTGGGGCAGGAGTCAATCAGCCCCAGCATTTT. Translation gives CASSQDLGAGVNQPQHF.

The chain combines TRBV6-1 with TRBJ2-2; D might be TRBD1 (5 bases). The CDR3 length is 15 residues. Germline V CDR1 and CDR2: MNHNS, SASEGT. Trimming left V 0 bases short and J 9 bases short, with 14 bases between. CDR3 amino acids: CASSEAAPTGRELFF. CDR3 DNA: TGTGCCAGCAGTGAAGCGGCCCCCACAGGACGGGAGCTGTTTTTT.

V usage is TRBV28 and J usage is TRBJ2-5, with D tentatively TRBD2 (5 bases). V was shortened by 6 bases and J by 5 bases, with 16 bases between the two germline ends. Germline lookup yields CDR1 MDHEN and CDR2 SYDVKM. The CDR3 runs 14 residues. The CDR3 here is CASSLSRGMETQYF. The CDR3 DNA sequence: TGTGCCAGCAGCCTCAGTCGGGGAATGGAGACCCAGTACTTC. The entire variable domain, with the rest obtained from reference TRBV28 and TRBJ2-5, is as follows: DVKVTQSSRYLVKRTGEKVFLECVQDMDHENMFWYRQDPGLGLRLIYFSYDVKMKEKGDIPEGYSVSREKKERFSLILESASTNQTSMYLCASSLSRGMETQYFGPGTRLLVL.

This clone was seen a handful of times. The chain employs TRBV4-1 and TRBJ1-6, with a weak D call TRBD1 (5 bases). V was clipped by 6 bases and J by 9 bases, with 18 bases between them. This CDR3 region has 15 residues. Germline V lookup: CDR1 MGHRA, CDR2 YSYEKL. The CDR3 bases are TGCGCCAGCAGGAATCAGGCCGCCGGGGGTTCACCCCTCCACTTT. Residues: CASRNQAAGGSPLHF.

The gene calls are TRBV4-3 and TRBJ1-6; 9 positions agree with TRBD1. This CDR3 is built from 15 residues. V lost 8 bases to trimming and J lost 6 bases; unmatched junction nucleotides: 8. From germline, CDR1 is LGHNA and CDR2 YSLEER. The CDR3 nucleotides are TGCGCCAGCCTTACAGGGGGCCGTTTTAATTCACCCCTCCACTTT. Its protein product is CASLTGGRFNSPLHF.

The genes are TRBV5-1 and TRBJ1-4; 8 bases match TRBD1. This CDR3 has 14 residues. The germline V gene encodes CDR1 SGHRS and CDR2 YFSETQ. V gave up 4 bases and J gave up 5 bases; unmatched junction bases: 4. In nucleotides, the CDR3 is TGCGCCAGCAGCCGGGGACAGGCGAATGAAAAACTGTTTTTT. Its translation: CASSRGQANEKLFF.

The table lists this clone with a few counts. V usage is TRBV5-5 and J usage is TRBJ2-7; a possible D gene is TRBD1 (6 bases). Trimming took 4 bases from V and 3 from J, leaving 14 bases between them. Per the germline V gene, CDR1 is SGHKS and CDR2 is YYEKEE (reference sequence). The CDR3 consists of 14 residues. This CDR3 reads CASSPAGEIYEQYF. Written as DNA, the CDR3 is TGTGCCAGCAGCCCCGCAGGGGAAATCTACGAGCAGTACTTC.